The TCR beta chain under discussion was sequenced for a study of blood T cells in healthy people across ages (dated by TCRdb to between 2015 and 2017). Describing the broader study: In model experiments, roughly one uniquely barcoded TCR beta cDNA molecule per two T cells was captured by template switching. Using deep sequencing normalized with unique cDNA molecular identifiers, the study measured how TCR beta repertoire diversity changes with age. Donors were grouped into four age groups: young (average about 15 years), middle-aged (less than 40), aged (around 56) and long-lived (approximately 78). To avoid experimental bias, donors of different ages were spread randomly across the sequencing lanes. For two donors (one aged 18 to 29 and one aged 80 or older), the study analyzed two additional independent replicas of 1 million unique cDNA reads from the same blood draw.

The 39 donors, aged about 6 to 100 years, were systemically healthy Caucasian individuals from Russia. About 9.8 milliliters of peripheral blood were drawn from each donor into EDTA-treated Vacutainer tubes. Ficoll-Paque density-gradient centrifugation was used to isolate PBMCs, with at least 6.5 million per sample. Trizol reagent was used to extract total RNA from the PBMCs, yielding at least 6 micrograms per sample. The percentages of naive CD45RAhigh/CD27high T cells were determined by flow cytometry on a PBMC aliquot from every donor. Relative to germline, V is 0 bases shorter and J is 0 bases shorter, with 11 bases between their ends. CDR1 and CDR2 were assigned from the germline V gene as SQVTM and ANQGSEA. The CDR3 contains 15 residues, cysteine and phenylalanine counted. Of the read, only the CDR3 DNA is kept; its 45 bases are in frame from base 1. What the study reported, not specific to this receptor: Because the CMV infection status of the donors was unknown, age-related changes in expanded clonotypes may potentially have been confounded. As age increased, observed TCR beta diversity per million T cells dropped in a roughly linear way, and a significant reduction was already evident by age 40. Estimates of total diversity from one million sequenced T cells were regarded as lower bounds and underestimates. Observed TCR beta diversity correlated strongly with the percentage of naive T cells measured by flow cytometry. Compared with the aged group, more naive CD4+ T cells, fewer expanded clones and increased TCR diversity were shown by the long-lived group, suggesting age selection. Conclusive comparison of naive and antigen-experienced compartments was prevented by the profiling of bulk unsorted PBMCs.

This clonotype was detected only a few times. It has no known antigen specificity. Per-nucleotide qualities are absent, and no much larger clonotype sits a single base away. The method behind the library was 5' RACE. The sequencing machine was an Illumina HiSeq 2500. A second PCR of about 6 to 11 cycles was performed with a sample-barcoded 5' primer and a J-beta primer mix. Each TCR beta cDNA molecule received a unique molecular identifier from a template-switch 5' adaptor carrying 12 random nucleotides. Each sample yielded at least 3 million CDR3-containing paired-end reads. First-strand cDNA was synthesized from all RNA with the Mint cDNA synthesis kit, primed by a TRBC-specific oligonucleotide. Following uracil-DNA glycosylase treatment, a first 18-cycle PCR with universal primers M1SS and BC2_uni_R was performed on all cDNA. The paper's processing steps were these. Normalization of each sample was performed by random selection of 1 million high-quality reads, each carrying a distinct molecular identifier. Reads sharing molecular identifiers were discarded rather than binned into consensus sequences. MiTCR, run with a Q25 quality threshold and the strictest error-elimination algorithm, handled CDR3 identification, clonotype clustering and error correction. A nonparametric unseen species model with Euler transformation was used to estimate a lower bound on total TCR beta diversity. TCRdb reprocessed the public reads (quality trimming at Q25 with fastp, clone calling with MiXCR) and kept in-frame beta chains. CDR3 protein sequences are deduplicated, and each keeps its most common genes and DNA. The authors' filters were not applied to this entry. Recorded for this sample are about 830,000 distinct CDR3 sequences; about 62% of them occurred a single time. The ten largest clones represent about 27% of the sample.

Material for sequencing was blood. The V and J genes are TRBV29-1 and TRBJ1-2, with no reliable assignment of the D segment. The sequence was obtained from a man aged 25 to 40 in good health. For the CDR3, the sequence is CSVEDRHGANYGYTF. DNA sequence: TGCAGCGTTGAAGATCGACACGGCGCTAACTATGGCTACACCTTC.